This T cell receptor beta chain derives from a study of beta chain features in type 1 diabetes (dated by TCRdb to 2017 to 2018). Concerning the study at large: Patients and healthy donors did not differ in mean age, gender distribution, total cell number or subset yield. A total of 107,917,701 sorted cells were examined across all samples, and a strong correlation was observed between cell number per subset and RNA yield. Naive and central memory subsets were obtained from all 30 or so donors, but regulatory and stem cell-like memory subsets were isolated from only 8 patients and about 8 healthy donors. In the study, TCRB repertoires of sorted circulating CD4+ T cell subsets from recently diagnosed type 1 diabetes patients were compared with those of matched healthy donors.

From each donor, a single peripheral blood sample of 95 to 150 mL on average was drawn into heparinised tubes. A BD FACSAria II and a panel including CD45RO, CCR7, CD25, CD127, CD95 and CD27 were used to sort naive, central memory, regulatory and stem cell-like memory CD4+ T cells. Purity was above 95% for every sorted population. Right away, PBMCs were isolated by Lymphoprep density gradient centrifugation and were stained directly, with no culture step. So that batch effects would be minimized, each experiment stained and sorted samples in pairs, pairing one healthy donor with one patient. Overall study outcomes, separate from this receptor: PCR may preferentially amplify shorter templates, but because patient and control samples were amplified and corrected together, any resulting skew would affect both groups equally. In all four CD4+ subsets, TCRB CDR3 length was moderately but significantly shorter in type 1 diabetes patients. Because cDNA rather than genomic DNA was sequenced, highly expressing activated cells could have been over-represented, although no difference in activation and CD3 levels was found between groups. Because the HLA sub-analyses included only small numbers of individuals, any influence of HLA type on TCRB rearrangement was left unresolved. Naive, central memory and regulatory TCRB repertoires appeared to be more alike among patients than among healthy donors. At VDJ recombination sites, patients with type 1 diabetes made fewer insertions and deleted more nucleotides, a pattern implying thymic rearrangement abnormalities.

Regarding this clone: No cognate antigen has been identified for it. No much larger clone exists at a distance of one base, and base qualities are not known.

The entire isolated RNA was reverse transcribed using the High Capacity cDNA Reverse Transcription Kit, and thus expressed TCRB transcripts were sequenced. Deep immunoSEQ sequencing was performed on naive, central memory and regulatory T cell samples, with an average of around 3.4 million total reads per sample. After sorted cells were lysed in RLT buffer, RNA was extracted with DNase-treated RNeasy Micro or Mini kits, with the choice depending on cell number. Each cell subset was processed on its own to prevent cross-contamination, while patient and healthy donor samples were processed together. TCRB sequences were amplified from cDNA with the immunoSEQ multiplex PCR, producing 87-bp fragments spanning the CDR3 region. Amplicons were sequenced on the Illumina HiSeq platform. In the source study's methods: Synthetic template baselines were used to correct PCR bias computationally, reads within Hamming distance 2 were collapsed together, and singletons that could not be merged were discarded. Reads were aligned against IMGT so that V, D and J genes, CDR3 length and insertions or deletions at six rearrangement sites could be assigned. Within each subset, clonotype counts were normalized to sorted cell number, after which true diversity and Gini coefficients were computed with the tcR R package. The overlap coefficient, calculated on TCRB nucleotide sequences, was used to measure repertoire sharing. TCRdb mirrors the immuneACCESS table, restricted to in-frame sequences. Some clones are absent from its copies; in checked studies, under half trace to an unresolved V gene, and the reason for the others is unknown. V and J calls plus clone size are reproduced from that table; the DNA served to infer D and trimming. This sample holds about 370,000 clones; around 10% were observed only once. The ten largest clonotypes hold about 0.64% of the sample.

Taken from cysteine to phenylalanine, the CDR3 has 13 residues. CDR3 DNA only is kept here, 39 bases in frame from base 1. At the junction V is shortened by 0 bases and J by 3 bases, with 6 bases in between. CDR1 and CDR2 (SGDLS, YYNGEE) derive from the germline V gene. This clonotype originated in a young man with type 1 diabetes. The sample taken for sequencing was central memory CD4+ T cells from blood. The chain uses TRBV9 and TRBJ2-5; the D gene is perhaps TRBD1, from 5 matching bases. The DNA is TGTGCCAGCAGCGTAGGACAGAAAGAGACCCAGTACTTC. Its translation reads: CASSVGQKETQYF.